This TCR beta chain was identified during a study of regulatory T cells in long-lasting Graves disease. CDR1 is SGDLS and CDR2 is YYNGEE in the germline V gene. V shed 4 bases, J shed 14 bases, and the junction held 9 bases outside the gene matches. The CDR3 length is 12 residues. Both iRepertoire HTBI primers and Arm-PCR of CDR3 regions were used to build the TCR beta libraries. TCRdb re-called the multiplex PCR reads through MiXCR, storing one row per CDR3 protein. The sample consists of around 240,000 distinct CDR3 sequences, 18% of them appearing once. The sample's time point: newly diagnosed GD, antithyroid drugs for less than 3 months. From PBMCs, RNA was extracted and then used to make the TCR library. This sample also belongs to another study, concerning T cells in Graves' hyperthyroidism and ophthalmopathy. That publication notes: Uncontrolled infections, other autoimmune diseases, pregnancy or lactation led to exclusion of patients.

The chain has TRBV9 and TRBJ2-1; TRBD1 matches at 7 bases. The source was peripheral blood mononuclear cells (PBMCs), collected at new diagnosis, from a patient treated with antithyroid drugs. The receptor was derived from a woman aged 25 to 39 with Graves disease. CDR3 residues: CASSLRQGQKFF. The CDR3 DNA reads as TGTGCCAGCAGCCTCCGACAGGGACAGAAGTTCTTC.